These 3 T cell receptor beta chains originate from one sample sequenced in a study of Graves' ophthalmopathy and Graves' hyperthyroidism. The sequenced template was RNA, covering the TCR beta CDR3 region. An opening RT-PCR round employed HTBI primers and preceded a second-round multiplex PCR. TCRdb reprocessed the multiplex PCR reads via MiXCR and lists one record per CDR3 protein. The profile shows tens of thousands of distinct CDR3 sequences, approximately 50% of them singletons. The sample comprised peripheral blood. These TCRs come from an adult woman with Graves' ophthalmopathy.

The chain recombines TRBV7-3 with TRBJ2-1; 10 bases align to TRBD2. Germline CDR1 and CDR2: SGHTA and FQGTGA. The V and J ends lost 8 bases and 0 bases, in that order; junction bases with no gene match: 10. This CDR3 comprises 17 residues. DNA of the CDR3: TGTGCCAGCGTGCCCGGGACTAGCGCGAGCTCCTACAATGAGCAGTTCTTC. This codes for CASVPGTSASSYNEQFF.

This sequence joins TRBV7-9 and TRBJ2-2; 9 nucleotides match TRBD2. The length of the CDR3 is 16 residues. Per germline, CDR1 SEHNR and CDR2 FQNEAQ (reference sequence). V lost 4 bases to trimming and J lost 4 bases; unmatched junction nucleotides: 7. The CDR3 DNA reads as TGTGCCAGCAGCTCTAGGGGTAGCGGGAGCACCGGGGAGCTGTTTTTT. It translates to CASSSRGSGSTGELFF.

The gene calls are TRBV25-1 and TRBJ1-5, with 7 bases that match TRBD1. The CDR3 has 14 amino acids. With V trimmed by 4 bases and J by 5 bases, 5 bases remained unmatched. Germline V gives CDR1 MGHDK, CDR2 SYGVNS. DNA of the CDR3: TGTGCCAGCAGTGCGAGGACAGGACATCAGCCCCAGCATTTT. Translation: CASSARTGHQPQHF. Complete variable domain (other parts from reference TRBV25-1 and TRBJ1-5): EADIYQTPRYLVIGTGKKITLECSQTMGHDKMYWYQQDPGMELHLIHYSYGVNSTEKGDLSSESTVSRIRTEHFPLTLESARPSHTSQYLCASSARTGHQPQHFGDGTRLSIL.